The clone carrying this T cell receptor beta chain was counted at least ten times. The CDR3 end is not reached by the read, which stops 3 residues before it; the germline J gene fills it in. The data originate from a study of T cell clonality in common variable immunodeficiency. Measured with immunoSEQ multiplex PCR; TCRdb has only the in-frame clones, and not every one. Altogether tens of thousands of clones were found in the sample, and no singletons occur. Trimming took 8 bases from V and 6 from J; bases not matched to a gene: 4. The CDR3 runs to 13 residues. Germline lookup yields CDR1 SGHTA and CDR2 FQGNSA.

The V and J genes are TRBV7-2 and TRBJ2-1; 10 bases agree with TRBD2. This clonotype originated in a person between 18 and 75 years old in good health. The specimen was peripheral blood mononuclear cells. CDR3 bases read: TGTGCCAGCTCTAGCGGGAGCATCAATGAG. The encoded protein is CASSSGSINE. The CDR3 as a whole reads CASSSGSINEQFF.